The entry below gives a single TCR beta chain sequence along with its context. Its antigen is unknown. Germline V gene lookup returns CDR1 WSHSY and CDR2 SAAADI. V lost 2 bases to trimming and J lost 1 base, with 17 bases between them. The CDR3 contains 17 residues. This record comes from a study of T cell repertoires in ileal Crohn's disease. Study overall: Median disease duration was nearly eight years; 35% smoked at surgery. Study-wide findings and caveats: Compared with CD4 T cells, sorted CD8 cells carried more expanded clones. Clonal expansions were more frequent in active smokers than non-smokers at surgery.

Assay: immunoSEQ multiplex PCR; the TCRdb copy retains only in-frame clones and omits some. The data hold some 4,600 clones, with roughly 69% observed a single time. The sample was ileal tissue. The rearrangement uses TRBV10-2 and TRBJ1-1; D remains unclear. This sequence originates from an adult with Crohn's disease. CDR3 nucleotide sequence: TGCGCCAGCAGTGAGCTTCGGACTCAGTGGGGGAACACTGAAGCTTTCTTT. It specifies CASSELRTQWGNTEAFF.